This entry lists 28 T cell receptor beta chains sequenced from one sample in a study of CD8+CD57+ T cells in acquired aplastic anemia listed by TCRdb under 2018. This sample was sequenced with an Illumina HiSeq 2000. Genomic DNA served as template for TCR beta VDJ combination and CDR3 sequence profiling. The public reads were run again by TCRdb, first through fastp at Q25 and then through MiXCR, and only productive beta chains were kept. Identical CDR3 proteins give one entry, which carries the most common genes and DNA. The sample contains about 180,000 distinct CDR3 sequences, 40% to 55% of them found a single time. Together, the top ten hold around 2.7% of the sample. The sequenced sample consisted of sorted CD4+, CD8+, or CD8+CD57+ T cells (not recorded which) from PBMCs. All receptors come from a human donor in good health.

The CDR3 sequence is CASSGGDQPQHF. CDR3 nucleotide sequence: TGTGCCAGCAGCGGTGGGGATCAGCCCCAGCATTTT. The chain recombines TRBV9 with TRBJ1-5; D is unresolved. V lost 3 bases to trimming and J lost 5 bases, with 6 bases between them. This CDR3 contains 12 residues. Germline values: CDR1 SGDLS, CDR2 YYNGEE.

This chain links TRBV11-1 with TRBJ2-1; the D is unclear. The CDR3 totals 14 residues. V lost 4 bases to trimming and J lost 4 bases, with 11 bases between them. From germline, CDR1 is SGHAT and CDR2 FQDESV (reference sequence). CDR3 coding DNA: TGTGCCAGCAGCTCCTCGGACGGATACAATGAGCAGTTCTTC. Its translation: CASSSSDGYNEQFF.

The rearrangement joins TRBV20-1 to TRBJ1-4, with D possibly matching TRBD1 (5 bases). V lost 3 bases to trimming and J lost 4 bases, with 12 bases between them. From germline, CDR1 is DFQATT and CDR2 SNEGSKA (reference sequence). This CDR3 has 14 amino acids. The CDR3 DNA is TGCAGTGCTAGTACTAGGACAAATAATGAAAAACTGTTTTTT. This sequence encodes CSASTRTNNEKLFF.

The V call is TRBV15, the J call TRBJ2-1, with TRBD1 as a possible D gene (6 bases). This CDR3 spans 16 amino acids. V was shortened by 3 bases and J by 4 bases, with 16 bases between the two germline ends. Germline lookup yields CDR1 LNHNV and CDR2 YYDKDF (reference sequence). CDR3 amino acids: CATSRQQGTRYNEQFF. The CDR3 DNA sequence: TGTGCCACCAGCAGGCAACAGGGCACAAGGTACAATGAGCAGTTCTTC.

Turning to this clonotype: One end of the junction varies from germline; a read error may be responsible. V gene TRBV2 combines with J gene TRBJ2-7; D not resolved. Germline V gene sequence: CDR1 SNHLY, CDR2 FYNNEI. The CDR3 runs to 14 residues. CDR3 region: CAISGSGRSYEQYF. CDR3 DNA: TGTGCCATCAGTGGGTCCGGGCGATCCTACGAGCAGTACTTC.

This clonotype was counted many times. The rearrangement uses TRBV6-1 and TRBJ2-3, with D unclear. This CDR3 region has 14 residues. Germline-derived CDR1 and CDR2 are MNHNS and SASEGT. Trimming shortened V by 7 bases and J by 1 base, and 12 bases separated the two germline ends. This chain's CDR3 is CASTLSERTDTQYF. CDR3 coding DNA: TGTGCCAGCACACTCAGCGAGCGCACAGATACGCAGTATTTT.

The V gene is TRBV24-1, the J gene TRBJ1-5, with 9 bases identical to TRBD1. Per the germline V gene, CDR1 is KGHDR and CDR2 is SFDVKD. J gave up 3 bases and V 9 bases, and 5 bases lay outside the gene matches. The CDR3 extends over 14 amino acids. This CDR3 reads CATLGQGLNQPQHF. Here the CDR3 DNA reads TGTGCCACCTTGGGACAGGGACTCAATCAGCCCCAGCATTTT.

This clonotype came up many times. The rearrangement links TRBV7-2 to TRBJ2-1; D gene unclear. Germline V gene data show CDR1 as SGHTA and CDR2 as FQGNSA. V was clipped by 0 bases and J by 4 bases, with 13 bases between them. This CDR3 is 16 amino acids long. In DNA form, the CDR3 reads TGTGCCAGCAGCTTAGCCCCTGGGCCCTCGTACAATGAGCAGTTCTTC. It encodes CASSLAPGPSYNEQFF.

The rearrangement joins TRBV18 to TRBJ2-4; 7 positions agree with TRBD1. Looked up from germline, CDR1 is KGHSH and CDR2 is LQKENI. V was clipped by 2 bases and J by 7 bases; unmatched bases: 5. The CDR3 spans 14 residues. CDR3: CASSPATGVNIQYF. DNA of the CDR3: TGTGCCAGCTCACCAGCTACAGGGGTGAACATTCAGTACTTC.

The CDR3 sequence: CASSPTFLTNYGYTF. CDR3 coding DNA: TGTGCCAGCAGCCCAACATTTTTAACTAACTATGGCTACACCTTC. This rearrangement joins TRBV12-3 or TRBV12-4 to TRBJ1-2; no definite D call. Between the trimmed V and J ends, which lost 6 bases and 0 bases, there was a span of 14 bases. The CDR3 consists of 15 residues.

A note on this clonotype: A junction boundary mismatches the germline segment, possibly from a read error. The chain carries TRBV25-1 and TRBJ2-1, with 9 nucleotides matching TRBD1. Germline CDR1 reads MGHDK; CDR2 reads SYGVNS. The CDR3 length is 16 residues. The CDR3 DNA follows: TGTGCCAGCAGCCAGCCTGGGACAGGGAGTTACAATGAGCAGCTCTTC. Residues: CASSQPGTGSYNEQLF.

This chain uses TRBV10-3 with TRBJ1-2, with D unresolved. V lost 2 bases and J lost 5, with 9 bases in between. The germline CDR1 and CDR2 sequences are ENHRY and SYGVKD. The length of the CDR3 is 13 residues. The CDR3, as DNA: TGTGCCATCAGTGAGGGCAGTGGGTATGGCTACACCTTC. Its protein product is CAISEGSGYGYTF.

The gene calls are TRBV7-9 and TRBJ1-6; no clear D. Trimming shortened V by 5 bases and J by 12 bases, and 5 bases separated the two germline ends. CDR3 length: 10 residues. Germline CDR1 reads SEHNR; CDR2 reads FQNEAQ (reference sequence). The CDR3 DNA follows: TGTGCCAGCAGCCCTCTACCCCTCCACTTT. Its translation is CASSPLPLHF.

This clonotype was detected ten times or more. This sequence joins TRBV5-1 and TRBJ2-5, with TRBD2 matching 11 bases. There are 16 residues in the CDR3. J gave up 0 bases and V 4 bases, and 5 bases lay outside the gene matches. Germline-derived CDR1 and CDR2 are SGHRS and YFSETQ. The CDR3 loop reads CASSRRTSGYQETQYF. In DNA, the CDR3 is TGCGCCAGCAGCCGAAGGACTAGCGGGTACCAAGAGACCCAGTACTTC.

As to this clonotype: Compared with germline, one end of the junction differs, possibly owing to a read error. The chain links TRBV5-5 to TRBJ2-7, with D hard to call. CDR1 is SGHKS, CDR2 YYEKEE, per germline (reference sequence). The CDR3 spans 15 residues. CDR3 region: CAGSLQVADSYEQYF. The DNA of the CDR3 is TGTGCCGGCAGCCTTCAGGTTGCCGACTCCTACGAGCAGTACTTC.

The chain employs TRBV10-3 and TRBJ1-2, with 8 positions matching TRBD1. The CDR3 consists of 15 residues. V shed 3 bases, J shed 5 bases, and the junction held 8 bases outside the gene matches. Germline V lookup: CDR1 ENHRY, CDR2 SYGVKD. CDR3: CAISDRWTGRYGYTF. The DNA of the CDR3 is TGTGCCATCAGTGATCGGTGGACAGGGCGATATGGCTACACCTTC.

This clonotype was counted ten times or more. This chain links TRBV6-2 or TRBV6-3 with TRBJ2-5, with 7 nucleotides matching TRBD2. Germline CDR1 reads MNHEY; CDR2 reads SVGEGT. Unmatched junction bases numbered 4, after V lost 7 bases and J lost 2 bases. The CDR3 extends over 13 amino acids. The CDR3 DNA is TGTGCCAGCACCCGAGCGGGACAAGAGACCCAGTACTTC. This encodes CASTRAGQETQYF.

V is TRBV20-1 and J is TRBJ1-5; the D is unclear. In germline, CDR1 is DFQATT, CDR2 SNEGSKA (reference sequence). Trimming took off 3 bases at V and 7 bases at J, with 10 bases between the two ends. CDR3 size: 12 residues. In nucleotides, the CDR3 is TGCAGTGCTAGGGCCCCCGCCCAGCCCCAGCATTTT. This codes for CSARAPAQPQHF.

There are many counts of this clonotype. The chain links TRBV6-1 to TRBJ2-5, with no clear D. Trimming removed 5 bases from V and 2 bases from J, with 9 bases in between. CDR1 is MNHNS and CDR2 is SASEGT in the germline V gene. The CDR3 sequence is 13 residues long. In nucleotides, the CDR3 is TGTGCCAGCAGTCAAAGCGTACAAGAGACCCAGTACTTC. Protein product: CASSQSVQETQYF.

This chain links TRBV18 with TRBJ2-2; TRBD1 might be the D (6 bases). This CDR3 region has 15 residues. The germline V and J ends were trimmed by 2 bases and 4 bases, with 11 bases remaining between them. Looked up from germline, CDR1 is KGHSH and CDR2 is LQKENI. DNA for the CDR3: TGTGCCAGCTCACCAACGGGACATAGCACCGGGGAGCTGTTTTTT. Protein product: CASSPTGHSTGELFF.

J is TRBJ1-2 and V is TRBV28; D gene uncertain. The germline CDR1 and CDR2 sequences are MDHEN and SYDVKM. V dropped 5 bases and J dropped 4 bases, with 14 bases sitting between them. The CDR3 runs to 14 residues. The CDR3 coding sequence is TGTGCCAGCAGTCCCAGTCGCAGGCGCTATGGCTACACCTTC. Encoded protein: CASSPSRRRYGYTF.

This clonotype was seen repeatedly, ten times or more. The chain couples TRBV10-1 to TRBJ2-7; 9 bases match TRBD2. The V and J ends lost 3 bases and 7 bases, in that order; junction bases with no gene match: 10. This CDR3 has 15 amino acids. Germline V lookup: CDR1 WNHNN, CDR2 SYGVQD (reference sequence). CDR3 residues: CASSDRGRAPGEQYF. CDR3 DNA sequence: TGCGCCAGCAGTGACCGCGGGAGGGCCCCCGGGGAGCAGTACTTC.

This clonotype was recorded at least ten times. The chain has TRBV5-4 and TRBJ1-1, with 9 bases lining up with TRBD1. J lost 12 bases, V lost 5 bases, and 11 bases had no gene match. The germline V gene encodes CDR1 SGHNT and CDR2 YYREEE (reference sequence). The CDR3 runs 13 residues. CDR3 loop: CASRRNRGQNPFF. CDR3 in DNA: TGTGCCAGCAGGAGGAACAGGGGGCAAAACCCTTTCTTT.

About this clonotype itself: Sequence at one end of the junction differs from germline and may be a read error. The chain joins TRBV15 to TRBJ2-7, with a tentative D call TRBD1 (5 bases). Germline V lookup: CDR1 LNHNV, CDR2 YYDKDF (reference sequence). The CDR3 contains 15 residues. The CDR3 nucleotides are TGTGCCAGCAGCTTAGCCCCAGCAGGGCCCGACGAGCAGTACTTC. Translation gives CASSLAPAGPDEQYF. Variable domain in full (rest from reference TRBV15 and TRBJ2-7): DAMVIQNPRYQVTQFGKPVTLSCSQTLNHNVMYWYQQKSSQAPKLLFHYYDKDFNNEADTPDNFQSRRPNTSFCFLDIRSPGLGDTAMYLCASSLAPAGPDEQYFGPGTRLTVT.

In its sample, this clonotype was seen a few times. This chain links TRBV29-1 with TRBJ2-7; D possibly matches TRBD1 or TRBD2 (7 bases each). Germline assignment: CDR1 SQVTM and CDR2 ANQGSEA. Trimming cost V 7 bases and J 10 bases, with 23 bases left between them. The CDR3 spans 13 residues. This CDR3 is CSALGGDSINQYF. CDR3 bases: TGCAGCGCCCTAGGGGGGGACAGCATCAACCAGTACTTC.

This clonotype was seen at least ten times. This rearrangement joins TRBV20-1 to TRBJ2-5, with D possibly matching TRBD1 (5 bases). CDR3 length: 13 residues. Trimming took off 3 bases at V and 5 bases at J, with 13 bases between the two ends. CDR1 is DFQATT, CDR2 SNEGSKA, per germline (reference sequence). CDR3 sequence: CSARVSGWETQYF. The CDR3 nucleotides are TGCAGTGCTAGGGTTTCAGGGTGGGAGACCCAGTACTTC.

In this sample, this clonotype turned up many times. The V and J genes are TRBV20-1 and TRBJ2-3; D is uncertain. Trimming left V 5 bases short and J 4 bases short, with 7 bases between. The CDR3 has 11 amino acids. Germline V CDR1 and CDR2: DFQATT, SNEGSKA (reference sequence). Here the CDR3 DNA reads TGCAGTGCTGGTTATGCAGATACGCAGTATTTT. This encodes CSAGYADTQYF.

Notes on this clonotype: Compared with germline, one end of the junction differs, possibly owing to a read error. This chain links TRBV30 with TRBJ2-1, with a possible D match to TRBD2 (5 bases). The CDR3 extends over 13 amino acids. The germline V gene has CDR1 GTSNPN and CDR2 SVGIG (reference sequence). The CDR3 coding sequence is TGTGTCTGGAGTAGCGACAACTACAATGAGCAGTTCTTC. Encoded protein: CVWSSDNYNEQFF. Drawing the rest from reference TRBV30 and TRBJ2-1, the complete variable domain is SQTIHQWPATLVQPVGSPLSLECTVEGTSNPNLYWYRQAAGRGLQLLFYSVGIGQISSEVPQNLSASRPQDRQFILSSKKLLLSDSGFYLCVWSSDNYNEQFFGPGTRLTVL.